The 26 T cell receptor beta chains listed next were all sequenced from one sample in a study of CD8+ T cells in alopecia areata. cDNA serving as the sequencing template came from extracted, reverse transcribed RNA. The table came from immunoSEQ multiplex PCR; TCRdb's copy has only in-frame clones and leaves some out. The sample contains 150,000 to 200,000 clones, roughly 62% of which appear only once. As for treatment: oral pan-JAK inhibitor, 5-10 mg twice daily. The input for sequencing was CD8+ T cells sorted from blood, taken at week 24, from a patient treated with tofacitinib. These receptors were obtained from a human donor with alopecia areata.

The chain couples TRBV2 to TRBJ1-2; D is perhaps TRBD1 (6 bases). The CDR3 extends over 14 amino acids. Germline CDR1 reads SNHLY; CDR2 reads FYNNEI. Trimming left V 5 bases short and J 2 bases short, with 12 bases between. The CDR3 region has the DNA TGTGCCAGCAGTCCGACAGGACGGAACTATGGCTACACCTTC. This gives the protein CASSPTGRNYGYTF. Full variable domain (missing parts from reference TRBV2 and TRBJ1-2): EPEVTQTPSHQVTQMGQEVILRCVPISNHLYFYWYRQILGQKVEFLVSFYNNEISEKSEIFDDQFSVERPDGSNFTLKIRSTKLEDSAMYFCASSPTGRNYGYTFGSGTRLTVV.

The CDR3 DNA reads as TGTGCCAGCAGTGAAGCCGGACGGCCCTATGGCTACACCTTC. It codes for CASSEAGRPYGYTF. V usage is TRBV2 and J usage is TRBJ1-2, with D unresolved. The CDR3 extends over 14 amino acids. The germline V and J ends were trimmed by 0 bases and 4 bases, with 9 bases remaining between them. CDR1 is SNHLY, CDR2 FYNNEI, per germline.

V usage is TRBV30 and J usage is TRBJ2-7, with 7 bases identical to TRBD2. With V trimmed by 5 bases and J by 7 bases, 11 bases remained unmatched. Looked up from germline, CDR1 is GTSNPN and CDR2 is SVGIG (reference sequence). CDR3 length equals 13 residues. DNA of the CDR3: TGTGCCTGGGTCGGGGGGACCCTCGGGGAGCAGTACTTC. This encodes CAWVGGTLGEQYF.

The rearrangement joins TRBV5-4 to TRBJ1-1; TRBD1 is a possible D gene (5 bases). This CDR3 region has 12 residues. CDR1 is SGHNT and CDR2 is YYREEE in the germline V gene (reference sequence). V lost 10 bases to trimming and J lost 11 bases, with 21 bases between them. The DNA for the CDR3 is TGTGCCTTTACCGAGGGCCATGGGGGGGCTTTCTTT. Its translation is CAFTEGHGGAFF.

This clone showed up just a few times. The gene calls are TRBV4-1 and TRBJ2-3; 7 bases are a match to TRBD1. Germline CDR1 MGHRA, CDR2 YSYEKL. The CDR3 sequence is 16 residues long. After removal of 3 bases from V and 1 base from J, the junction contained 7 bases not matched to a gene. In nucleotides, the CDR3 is TGCGCCAGCAGCCAGAAGGGGCAGGGGGGCACAGATACGCAGTATTTT. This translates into CASSQKGQGGTDTQYF.

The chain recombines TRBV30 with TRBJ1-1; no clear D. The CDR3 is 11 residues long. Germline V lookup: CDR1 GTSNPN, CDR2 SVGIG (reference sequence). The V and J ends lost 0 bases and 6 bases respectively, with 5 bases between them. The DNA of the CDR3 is TGTGCCTGGAGTGTATTCCCTGAAGCTTTCTTT. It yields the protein CAWSVFPEAFF.

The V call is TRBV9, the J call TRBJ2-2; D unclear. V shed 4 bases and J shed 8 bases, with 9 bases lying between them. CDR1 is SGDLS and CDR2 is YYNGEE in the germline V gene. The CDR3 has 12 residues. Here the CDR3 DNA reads TGTGCCAGCAGCATGATTCAGGGGGAGCTGTTTTTT. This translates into CASSMIQGELFF.

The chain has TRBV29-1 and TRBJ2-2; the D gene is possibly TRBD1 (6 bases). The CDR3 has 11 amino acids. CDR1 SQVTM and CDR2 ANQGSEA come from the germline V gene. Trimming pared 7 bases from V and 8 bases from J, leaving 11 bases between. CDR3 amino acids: CSARQGGELFF. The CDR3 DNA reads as TGCAGCGCTCGGCAGGGGGGGGAGCTGTTTTTT.

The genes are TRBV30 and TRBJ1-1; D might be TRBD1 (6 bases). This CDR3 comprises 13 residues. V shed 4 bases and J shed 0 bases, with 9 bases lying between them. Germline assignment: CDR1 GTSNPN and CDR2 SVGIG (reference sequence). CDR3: CAWNQGMNTEAFF. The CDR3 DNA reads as TGTGCCTGGAACCAGGGGATGAACACTGAAGCTTTCTTT.

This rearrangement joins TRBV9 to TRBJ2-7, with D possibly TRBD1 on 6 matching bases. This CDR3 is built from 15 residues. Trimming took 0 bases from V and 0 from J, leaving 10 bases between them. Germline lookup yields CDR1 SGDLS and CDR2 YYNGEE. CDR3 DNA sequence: TGTGCCAGCAGCGTAGCTCAACAGGGCTCCTACGAGCAGTACTTC. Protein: CASSVAQQGSYEQYF.

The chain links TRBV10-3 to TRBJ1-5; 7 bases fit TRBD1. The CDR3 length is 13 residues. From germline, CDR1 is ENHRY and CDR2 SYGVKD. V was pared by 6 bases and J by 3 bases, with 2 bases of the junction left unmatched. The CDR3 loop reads CAISDRANQPQHF. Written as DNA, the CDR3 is TGTGCCATCAGCGACAGGGCCAATCAGCCCCAGCATTTT.

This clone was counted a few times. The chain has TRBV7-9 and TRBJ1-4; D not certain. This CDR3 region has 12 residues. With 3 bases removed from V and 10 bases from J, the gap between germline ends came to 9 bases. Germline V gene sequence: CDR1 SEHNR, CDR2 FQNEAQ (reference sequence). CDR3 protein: CASSFEDRKLFF. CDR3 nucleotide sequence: TGTGCCAGCAGCTTTGAGGATAGAAAACTGTTTTTT.

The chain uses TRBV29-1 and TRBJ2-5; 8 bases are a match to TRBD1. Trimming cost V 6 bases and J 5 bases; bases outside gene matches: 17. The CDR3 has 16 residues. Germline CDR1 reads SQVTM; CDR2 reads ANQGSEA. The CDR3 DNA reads TGCAGCGTCGCCCCCGGACAGGGCAAAATGGGGGAGACCCAGTACTTC. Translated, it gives CSVAPGQGKMGETQYF.

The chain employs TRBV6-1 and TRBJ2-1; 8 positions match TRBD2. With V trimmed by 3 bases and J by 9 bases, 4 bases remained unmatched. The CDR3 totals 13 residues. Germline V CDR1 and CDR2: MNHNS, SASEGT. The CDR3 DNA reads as TGTGCCAGCAGTGATCGCGGGGGGCCTGAGCAGTTCTTC. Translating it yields CASSDRGGPEQFF.

CDR3 region: CASSQNPLNNQPQHF. The CDR3 region has the DNA TGCGCCAGCAGCCAAAATCCGTTGAACAATCAGCCCCAGCATTTT. The chain carries TRBV4-1 and TRBJ1-5; no definite D call. The V gene lost 2 bases and the J gene lost 3 bases, with 11 bases spanning the gap. Germline V gene data show CDR1 as MGHRA and CDR2 as YSYEKL. This CDR3 region has 15 residues.

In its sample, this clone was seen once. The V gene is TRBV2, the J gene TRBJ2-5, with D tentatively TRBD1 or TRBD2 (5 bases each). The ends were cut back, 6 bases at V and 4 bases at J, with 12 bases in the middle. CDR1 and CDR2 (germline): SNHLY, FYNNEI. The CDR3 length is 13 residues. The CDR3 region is CASSRGRAETQYF. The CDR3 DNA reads TGTGCCAGCAGCCGGGGCCGAGCAGAGACCCAGTACTTC.

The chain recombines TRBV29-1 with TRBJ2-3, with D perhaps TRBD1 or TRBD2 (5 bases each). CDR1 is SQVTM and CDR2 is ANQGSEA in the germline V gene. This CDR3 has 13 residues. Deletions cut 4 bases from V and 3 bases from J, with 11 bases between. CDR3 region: CSVGGGLTDTQYF. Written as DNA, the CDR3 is TGCAGCGTTGGTGGGGGATTAACAGATACGCAGTATTTT.

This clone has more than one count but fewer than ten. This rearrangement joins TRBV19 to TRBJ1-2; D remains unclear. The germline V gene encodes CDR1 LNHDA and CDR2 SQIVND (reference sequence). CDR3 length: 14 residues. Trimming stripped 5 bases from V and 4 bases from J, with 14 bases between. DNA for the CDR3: TGTGCCAGTAGTGACCAGGAAAGCCCCTATGGCTACACCTTC. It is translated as CASSDQESPYGYTF.

The CDR3 DNA follows: TGCGCCAGCAGCCAAGTTCGGGAAAAACTGTTTTTT. It codes for CASSQVREKLFF. The rearrangement joins TRBV4-1 to TRBJ1-4, with D uncertain. The CDR3 covers 12 residues. Germline V CDR1 and CDR2: MGHRA, YSYEKL. V shed 1 base and J shed 8 bases, with 5 bases lying between them.

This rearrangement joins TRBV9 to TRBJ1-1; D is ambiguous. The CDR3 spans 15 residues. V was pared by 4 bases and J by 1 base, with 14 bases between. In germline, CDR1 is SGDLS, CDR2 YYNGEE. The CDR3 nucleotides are TGTGCCAGCAGCCCCCGGGCACTAAGGAACACTGAAGCTTTCTTT. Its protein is CASSPRALRNTEAFF.

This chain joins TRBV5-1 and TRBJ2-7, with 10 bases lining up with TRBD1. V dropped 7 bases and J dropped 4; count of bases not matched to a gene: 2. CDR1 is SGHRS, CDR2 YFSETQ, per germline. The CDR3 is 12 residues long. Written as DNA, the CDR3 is TGCGCCAGCGGGACAGGGGCATACGAGCAGTACTTC. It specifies CASGTGAYEQYF.

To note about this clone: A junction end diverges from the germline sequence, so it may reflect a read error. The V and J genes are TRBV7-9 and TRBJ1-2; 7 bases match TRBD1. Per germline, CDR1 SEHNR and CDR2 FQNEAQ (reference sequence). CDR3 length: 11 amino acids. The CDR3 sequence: CASSLGQHPNF. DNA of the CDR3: TGTGCCAGCAGCTTGGGACAGCATCCCAACTTC. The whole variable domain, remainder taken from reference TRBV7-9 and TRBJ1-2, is DTGVSQNPRHKITKRGQNVTFRCDPISEHNRLYWYRQTLGQGPEFLTYFQNEAQLEKSRLLSDRFSAERPKGSFSTLEIQRTEQGDSAMYLCASSLGQHPNFGSGTRLTVV.

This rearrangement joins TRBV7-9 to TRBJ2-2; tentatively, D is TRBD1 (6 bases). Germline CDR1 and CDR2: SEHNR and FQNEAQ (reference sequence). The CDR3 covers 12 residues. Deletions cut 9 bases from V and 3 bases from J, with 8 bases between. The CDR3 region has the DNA TGTGCCAGTCACAGGGACACCGGGGAGCTGTTTTTT. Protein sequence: CASHRDTGELFF.

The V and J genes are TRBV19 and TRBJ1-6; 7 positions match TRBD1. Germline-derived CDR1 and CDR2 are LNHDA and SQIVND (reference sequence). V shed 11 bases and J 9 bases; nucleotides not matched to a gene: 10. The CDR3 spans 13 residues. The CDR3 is CAASTGYGSPLHF. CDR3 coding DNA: TGTGCCGCCTCGACAGGGTACGGTTCACCCCTCCACTTT.

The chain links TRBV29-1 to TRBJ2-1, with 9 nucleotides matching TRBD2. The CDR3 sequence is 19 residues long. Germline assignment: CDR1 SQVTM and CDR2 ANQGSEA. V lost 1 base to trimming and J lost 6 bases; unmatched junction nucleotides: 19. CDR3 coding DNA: TGCAGCGTTGAAGGAGACCCAAGACCCCTGCGGGGGGGGTTCAATGAGCAGTTCTTC. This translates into CSVEGDPRPLRGGFNEQFF.

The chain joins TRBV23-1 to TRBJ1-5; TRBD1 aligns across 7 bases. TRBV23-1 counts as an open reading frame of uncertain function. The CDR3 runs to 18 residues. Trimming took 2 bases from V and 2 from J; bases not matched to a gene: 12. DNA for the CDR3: TGCGCCAGCAGTCAACCCAGACAGGGCGCGGCTGGCAATCAGCCCCAGCATTTT. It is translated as CASSQPRQGAAGNQPQHF.